This T cell receptor (beta chain) was sequenced in a study of T cells in Graves' hyperthyroidism and ophthalmopathy. This CDR3 has 11 residues. CDR1 is SQVTM and CDR2 is ANQGSEA in the germline V gene. The V gene lost 5 bases and the J gene lost 11 bases, with 15 bases spanning the gap. The investigators amplified TCR beta CDR3 regions from RNA transcripts. When the TCR CDR3 underwent first-round RT-PCR, the HTBI primer set was used. One entry per CDR3 protein, called by TCRdb with MiXCR from the multiplex PCR reads. The sample holds fewer than 750,000 distinct CDR3 sequences; about 43% are singletons and the top ten take more than 7.5%. Patients counted as stable if ophthalmopathy did not develop within 18 months.

The J gene is TRBJ1-2, the V gene TRBV29-1; perhaps TRBD1 as D (6 bases). The TCR originated in a woman aged 18-29 years with Graves' hyperthyroidism. Specimen: peripheral blood or thyroid tissue (not recorded which). The DNA of the CDR3 is TGCAGCGTTAGGACAGAGGAGAGGTACACCTTC. Translated, it gives CSVRTEERYTF.